This passage covers 23 T cell receptor beta chains from one sample sequenced in a study of T cells in Graves' hyperthyroidism and ophthalmopathy. Amplified regions were TCR beta CDR3 sequences from RNA transcripts. The study used the HTBI primer set for a first-round RT-PCR of the TCR CDR3. TCRdb passed the multiplex PCR reads through MiXCR, listing each CDR3 protein once. The table records around 500,000 distinct CDR3 sequences, less than 15% of them present only once. The source material was blood. The receptor source for this set is a middle-aged woman with Graves' hyperthyroidism.

This clonotype has at least ten counts. CDR3 in amino acids: CASSFRRVSGRDNEQFF. CDR3 DNA sequence: TGTGCCAGCAGCTTTAGGAGAGTGTCGGGGAGGGACAATGAGCAGTTCTTC. V usage is TRBV7-8 and J usage is TRBJ2-1; 7 positions agree with TRBD2. The V gene's germline CDR1 is SGHVS and CDR2 FQNEAQ. V shed 3 bases and J 5 bases; nucleotides not matched to a gene: 13. The CDR3 runs 17 residues.

This clonotype was counted many times. This chain joins TRBV27 and TRBJ1-1, with TRBD1 identical over 7 bases. Germline loops: CDR1 MNHEY, CDR2 SMNVEV (reference sequence). This CDR3 comprises 13 residues. J lost 6 bases, V lost 1 base, and 2 bases had no gene match. The CDR3 DNA sequence: TGTGCCAGCAGTTTATTGCAGGGGGCTGAAGCTTTCTTT. Translated, it gives CASSLLQGAEAFF.

This chain links TRBV27 with TRBJ2-1, with a weak D call TRBD1 (5 bases). Germline lookup yields CDR1 MNHEY and CDR2 SMNVEV (reference sequence). V lost 3 bases and J lost 7, with 22 bases in between. This CDR3 is 17 amino acids long. The CDR3 protein is CASSFLVTTDQGNEQFF. In nucleotides, the CDR3 is TGTGCCAGCAGTTTCTTGGTTACGACAGACCAAGGGAATGAGCAGTTCTTC.

This clonotype was observed a few times. The J gene is TRBJ1-2, the V gene TRBV4-1; D might be TRBD1 (5 bases). Germline CDR1 is MGHRA and CDR2 is YSYEKL. This CDR3 comprises 14 residues. V was clipped by 4 bases and J by 3 bases, with 12 bases between them. Here the CDR3 reads CASSRGGRDYGYTF. The CDR3 nucleotides read TGCGCCAGCAGCCGGGGGGGGAGAGACTATGGCTACACCTTC.

This clonotype showed up many times. The rearrangement joins TRBV28 to TRBJ1-1; D gene ambiguous. The V end lost 7 bases, the J end lost 1 base, and 10 bases lay between the germline ends. CDR3 size: 13 residues. From germline, CDR1 is MDHEN and CDR2 SYDVKM. The CDR3 coding sequence is TGTGCCAGCAATCCCCAGCGGAACACTGAAGCTTTCTTT. It is translated as CASNPQRNTEAFF.

The chain has TRBV20-1 and TRBJ2-5, with D possibly TRBD2 on 6 matching bases. V lost 4 bases and J lost 2, with 14 bases in between. Per the germline V gene, CDR1 is DFQATT and CDR2 is SNEGSKA (reference sequence). The CDR3 extends over 14 amino acids. DNA of the CDR3: TGCAGTGCTATAGACGGGAGAGTACAAGAGACCCAGTACTTC. It specifies CSAIDGRVQETQYF.

At least ten counts were recorded for this clonotype. V gene TRBV24-1 combines with J gene TRBJ2-7, with a weak D call TRBD2 (5 bases). CDR3 size: 14 residues. The germline CDR1 and CDR2 sequences are KGHDR and SFDVKD. V dropped 6 bases and J dropped 0 bases, with 11 bases sitting between them. The CDR3 DNA reads as TGTGCCACCAGTCGGCGGGTTCCCTCCTACGAGCAGTACTTC. Amino acid sequence: CATSRRVPSYEQYF.

This clonotype was detected many times. This chain uses TRBV2 with TRBJ1-2; weak D call: TRBD1 (6 bases). Germline V gene sequence: CDR1 SNHLY, CDR2 FYNNEI. The CDR3 runs to 13 residues. Trimming removed 4 bases from V and 7 bases from J, with 13 bases in between. The DNA of the CDR3 is TGTGCCAGCAGTGTGCTACAGGGACTTGGCTACACCTTC. It is translated as CASSVLQGLGYTF. Filled out from reference TRBV2 and TRBJ1-2, the complete variable domain reads EPEVTQTPSHQVTQMGQEVILRCVPISNHLYFYWYRQILGQKVEFLVSFYNNEISEKSEIFDDQFSVERPDGSNFTLKIRSTKLEDSAMYFCASSVLQGLGYTFGSGTRLTVV.

This clonotype was detected ten times or more. The chain couples TRBV7-3 to TRBJ2-1; a possible D gene is TRBD1 (5 bases). V lost 1 base to trimming and J lost 7 bases, with 11 bases between them. The CDR3 runs 14 residues. Germline CDR1 is SGHTA and CDR2 is FQGTGA. CDR3 bases: TGTGCCAGCAGCTTAAGCCAGGGAAGAAATGAGCAGTTCTTC. Residues: CASSLSQGRNEQFF.

This clonotype came up many times. The rearrangement links TRBV5-1 to TRBJ2-7; TRBD1 agrees at 8 bases. This CDR3 is 14 amino acids long. The V segment lost 5 bases and the J segment 5 bases; nucleotides outside the gene matches: 9. Germline values: CDR1 SGHRS, CDR2 YFSETQ. CDR3 bases: TGCGCCAGCAGATTTCTAGGACAGGGTGACGAGCAGTACTTC. The encoded protein is CASRFLGQGDEQYF. Full variable domain (outside the CDR3, taken from reference TRBV5-1 and TRBJ2-7): KAGVTQTPRYLIKTRGQQVTLSCSPISGHRSVSWYQQTPGQGLQFLFEYFSETQRNKGNFPGRFSGRQFSNSRSEMNVSTLELGDSALYLCASRFLGQGDEQYFGPGTRLTVT.

This clonotype was found many times. This chain uses TRBV3-1 with TRBJ1-5; TRBD1 is a possible D gene (5 bases). This CDR3 has 15 amino acids. V lost 1 base, J lost 4 bases, and 11 bases lay in between. CDR1 and CDR2 from the germline V gene are LGHDT and YNNKEL (reference sequence). As DNA, the CDR3 is TGTGCCAGCAGCCAAGCAGGGAGAGAAAATCAGCCCCAGCATTTT. This encodes CASSQAGRENQPQHF. The complete variable domain, with remaining parts taken from reference TRBV3-1 and TRBJ1-5, reads DTAVSQTPKYLVTQMGNDKSIKCEQNLGHDTMYWYKQDSKKFLKIMFSYNNKELIINETVPNRFSPKSPDKAHLNLHINSLELGDSAVYFCASSQAGRENQPQHFGDGTRLSIL.

This clonotype was observed at least ten times. V gene TRBV7-9 combines with J gene TRBJ2-7, with 9 bases aligning to TRBD1. The V gene end was trimmed by 4 bases and the J gene end by 6 bases; junction bases not matched to a gene: 7. The CDR3 is 14 amino acids. Germline V CDR1 and CDR2: SEHNR, FQNEAQ (reference sequence). Here the CDR3 DNA reads TGTGCCAGCAGCTACGGACAGGGGATTCGCGAGCAGTACTTC. It codes for CASSYGQGIREQYF.

This clonotype was seen at least ten times. The V gene is TRBV7-2, the J gene TRBJ1-1; tentatively, D is TRBD1 (5 bases). The CDR3 has 12 residues. V was shortened by 3 bases and J by 9 bases, with 11 bases between the two germline ends. CDR1 is SGHTA and CDR2 is FQGNSA in the germline V gene. The CDR3 sequence is CASSLGGSKAFF. The CDR3 DNA reads TGTGCCAGCAGCTTGGGGGGATCGAAAGCTTTCTTT. The full variable domain, rest sourced from reference TRBV7-2 and TRBJ1-1, is GAGVSQSPSNKVTEKGKDVELRCDPISGHTALYWYRQSLGQGLEFLIYFQGNSAPDKSGLPSDRFSAERTGGSVSTLTIQRTQQEDSAVYLCASSLGGSKAFFGQGTRLTVV.

There are many counts of this clonotype. This chain uses TRBV20-1 with TRBJ1-1; D is possibly TRBD1 (5 bases). V lost 3 bases, J lost 7 bases, and 9 bases lay in between. Germline-derived CDR1 and CDR2 are DFQATT and SNEGSKA (reference sequence). The CDR3 has 11 residues. DNA of the CDR3: TGCAGTGCTAGCGGGGCAGTTGAAGCTTTCTTT. As protein: CSASGAVEAFF.

This sequence joins TRBV28 and TRBJ1-1; D might be TRBD1 (6 bases). Germline V gene data show CDR1 as MDHEN and CDR2 as SYDVKM. Trimming took 5 bases from V and 1 from J, leaving 14 bases between them. The CDR3 totals 15 residues. The CDR3 region is CASSPLQGRNTEAFF. DNA of the CDR3: TGTGCCAGCAGTCCACTACAGGGTAGGAACACTGAAGCTTTCTTT.

There are many counts of this clonotype. CDR3 region: CASSLDRGREAYEQYF. The DNA for the CDR3 is TGTGCCAGCAGCTTAGATAGGGGCAGGGAAGCGTACGAGCAGTACTTC. The chain carries TRBV11-2 and TRBJ2-7; D possibly corresponds to TRBD1 (5 bases). Trimming shortened V by 0 bases and J by 4 bases, and 16 bases separated the two germline ends. Germline CDR1 is SGHAT and CDR2 is FQNNGV. The CDR3 has 16 amino acids.

This clonotype occurred many times. The chain links TRBV5-6 to TRBJ1-1, with D unclear. There are 14 residues in the CDR3. In germline, CDR1 is SGHDT, CDR2 YYEEEE. V lost 2 bases and J 3 bases, leaving 11 bases between the germline ends. CDR3 nucleotide sequence: TGTGCCAGCAGCTTTCCGGGGTTGTACACTGAAGCTTTCTTT. It specifies CASSFPGLYTEAFF.

There are many counts of this clonotype. The rearrangement links TRBV29-1 to TRBJ1-1; D call uncertain. CDR1 is SQVTM and CDR2 is ANQGSEA in the germline V gene. V was cut by 2 bases and J by 2 bases, with 6 bases left in between. The CDR3 is 12 amino acids. DNA for the CDR3: TGCAGCGTTGAACCGGGTAACACTGAAGCTTTCTTT. Its translation is CSVEPGNTEAFF.

This clonotype was found many times. V is TRBV28 and J is TRBJ1-1; 9 bases fit TRBD1. Trimming cost V 2 bases and J 6 bases; bases outside gene matches: 10. The CDR3 extends over 16 amino acids. Germline lookup yields CDR1 MDHEN and CDR2 SYDVKM. The CDR3 nucleotides are TGTGCCAGCAGTTTAATATCTGGACAGGGGCGGTCTGAAGCTTTCTTT. The encoded protein is CASSLISGQGRSEAFF. Together with reference TRBV28 and TRBJ1-1, the CDR3 gives the full variable domain: DVKVTQSSRYLVKRTGEKVFLECVQDMDHENMFWYRQDPGLGLRLIYFSYDVKMKEKGDIPEGYSVSREKKERFSLILESASTNQTSMYLCASSLISGQGRSEAFFGQGTRLTVV.

This clonotype was seen only a few times. The junction departs from germline at one end; a sequencing error may be responsible. The chain links TRBV6-1 to TRBJ1-5, with a tentative D call TRBD1 (6 bases). This CDR3 has 17 amino acids. Germline assignment: CDR1 MNHNS and CDR2 SASEGT. CDR3: CDSHRAGRENSNQPQHF. CDR3 in DNA: TGTGACAGCCACAGGGCGGGACGAGAGAATAGCAATCAGCCCCAGCATTTT.

At least ten counts were recorded for this clonotype. The rearrangement links TRBV5-5 to TRBJ1-1, with D possibly being TRBD1 (5 bases). The CDR3 runs 17 residues. Germline loops: CDR1 SGHKS, CDR2 YYEKEE (reference sequence). The V end lost 2 bases, the J end lost 1 base, and 18 bases lay between the germline ends. The CDR3 is CASSLTGVSGPNTEAFF. In DNA, the CDR3 is TGTGCCAGCAGCTTAACGGGGGTTTCGGGGCCGAACACTGAAGCTTTCTTT.

This clonotype was detected many times. The chain uses TRBV5-5 and TRBJ2-5, with 12 nucleotides matching TRBD2. J was trimmed by 0 bases and V by 5 bases; bases with no gene match: 5. The CDR3 is 16 amino acids. Germline CDR1 and CDR2: SGHKS and YYEKEE (reference sequence). The CDR3 here is CASRSRTSGNQETQYF. The CDR3 DNA reads TGTGCCAGCAGGTCAAGGACTAGCGGGAACCAAGAGACCCAGTACTTC.

Comment on this clonotype: It may be a read error: a sequence one base away is much more abundant. The rearrangement uses TRBV18 and TRBJ2-1; 8 bases are a match to TRBD2. Germline CDR1 reads KGHSH; CDR2 reads LQKENI. The CDR3 sequence is 15 residues long. Written as DNA, the CDR3 is TGTGCCAGCTCAGCCTCCAGCGGGAGACACAATGGGCAGTTCTTC. Amino acids: CASSASSGRHNGQFF.